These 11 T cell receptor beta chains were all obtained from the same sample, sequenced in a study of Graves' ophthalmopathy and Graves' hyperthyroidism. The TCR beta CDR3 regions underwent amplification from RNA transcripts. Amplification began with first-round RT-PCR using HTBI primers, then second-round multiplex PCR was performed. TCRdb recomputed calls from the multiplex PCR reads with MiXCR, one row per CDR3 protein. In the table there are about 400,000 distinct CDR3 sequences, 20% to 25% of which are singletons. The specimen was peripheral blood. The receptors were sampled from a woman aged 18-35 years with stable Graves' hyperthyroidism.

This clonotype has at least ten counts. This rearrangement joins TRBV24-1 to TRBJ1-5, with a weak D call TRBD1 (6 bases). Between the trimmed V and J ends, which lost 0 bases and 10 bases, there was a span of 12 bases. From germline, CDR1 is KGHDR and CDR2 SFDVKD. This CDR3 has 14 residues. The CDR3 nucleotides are TGTGCCACCAGTGATTTGGGGACACCCTTTCCCCAGCATTTT. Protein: CATSDLGTPFPQHF.

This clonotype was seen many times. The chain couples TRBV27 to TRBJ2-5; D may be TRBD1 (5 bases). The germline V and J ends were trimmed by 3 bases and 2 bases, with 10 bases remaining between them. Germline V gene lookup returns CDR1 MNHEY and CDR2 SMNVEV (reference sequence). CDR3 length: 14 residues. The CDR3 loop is CASSFVSGQETQYF. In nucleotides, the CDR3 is TGTGCCAGCAGTTTCGTTTCAGGGCAAGAGACCCAGTACTTC.

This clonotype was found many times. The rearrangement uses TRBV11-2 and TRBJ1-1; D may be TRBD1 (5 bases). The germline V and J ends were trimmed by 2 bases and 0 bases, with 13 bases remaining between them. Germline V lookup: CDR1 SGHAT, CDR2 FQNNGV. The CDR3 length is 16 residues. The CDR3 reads CASSLMGPQMNTEAFF. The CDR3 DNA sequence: TGTGCCAGCAGCTTAATGGGACCACAGATGAACACTGAAGCTTTCTTT.

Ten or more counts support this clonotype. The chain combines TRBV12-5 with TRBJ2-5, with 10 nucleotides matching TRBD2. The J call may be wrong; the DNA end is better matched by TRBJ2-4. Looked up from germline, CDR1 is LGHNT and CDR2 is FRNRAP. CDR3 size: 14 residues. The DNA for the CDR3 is TGTGCTAGTGTTCCCAGCGGGGGGGCGAACATTCAGTACTTC. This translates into CASVPSGGANIQYF.

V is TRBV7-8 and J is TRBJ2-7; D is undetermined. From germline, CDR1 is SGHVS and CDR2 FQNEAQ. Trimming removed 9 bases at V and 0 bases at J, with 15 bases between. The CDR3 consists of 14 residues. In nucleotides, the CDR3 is TGTGCCAGGCGAGTGAATCAGCTCTCCTACGAGCAGTACTTC. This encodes CARRVNQLSYEQYF.

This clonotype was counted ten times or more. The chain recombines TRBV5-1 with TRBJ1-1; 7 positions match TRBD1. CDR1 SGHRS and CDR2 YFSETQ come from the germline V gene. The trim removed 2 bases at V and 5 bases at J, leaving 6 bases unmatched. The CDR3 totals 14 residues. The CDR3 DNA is TGCGCCAGCAGCTTTAACAGGGGAGAAACTGAAGCTTTCTTT. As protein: CASSFNRGETEAFF. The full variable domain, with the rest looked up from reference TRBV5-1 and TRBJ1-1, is KAGVTQTPRYLIKTRGQQVTLSCSPISGHRSVSWYQQTPGQGLQFLFEYFSETQRNKGNFPGRFSGRQFSNSRSEMNVSTLELGDSALYLCASSFNRGETEAFFGQGTRLTVV.

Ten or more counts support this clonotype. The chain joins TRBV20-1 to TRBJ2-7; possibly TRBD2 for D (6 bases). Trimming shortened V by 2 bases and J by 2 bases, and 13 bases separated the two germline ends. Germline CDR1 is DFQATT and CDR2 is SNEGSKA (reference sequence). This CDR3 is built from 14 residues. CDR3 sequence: CSARRAGTTYEQYF. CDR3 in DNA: TGCAGTGCTAGACGGGCGGGAACGACCTACGAGCAGTACTTC.

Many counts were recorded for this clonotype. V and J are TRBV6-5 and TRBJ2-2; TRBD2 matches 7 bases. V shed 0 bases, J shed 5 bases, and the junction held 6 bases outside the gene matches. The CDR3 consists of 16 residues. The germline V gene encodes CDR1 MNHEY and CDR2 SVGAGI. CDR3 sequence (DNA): TGTGCCAGCAGTTACTCAACGGGGGGAAGGACCGGGGAGCTGTTTTTT. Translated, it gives CASSYSTGGRTGELFF.

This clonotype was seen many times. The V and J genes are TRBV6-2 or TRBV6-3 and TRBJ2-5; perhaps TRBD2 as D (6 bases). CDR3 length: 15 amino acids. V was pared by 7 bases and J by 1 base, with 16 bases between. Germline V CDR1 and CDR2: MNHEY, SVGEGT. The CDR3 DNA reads TGTGCCAGCACGCCCCCCTCCGGGAGCCAAGAGACCCAGTACTTC. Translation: CASTPPSGSQETQYF.

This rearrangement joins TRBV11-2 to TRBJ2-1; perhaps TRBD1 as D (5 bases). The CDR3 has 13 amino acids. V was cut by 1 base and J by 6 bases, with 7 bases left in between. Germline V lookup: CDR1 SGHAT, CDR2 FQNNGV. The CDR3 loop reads CASSLGQPNEQFF. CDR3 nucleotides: TGTGCCAGCAGCTTAGGACAGCCCAATGAGCAGTTCTTC.

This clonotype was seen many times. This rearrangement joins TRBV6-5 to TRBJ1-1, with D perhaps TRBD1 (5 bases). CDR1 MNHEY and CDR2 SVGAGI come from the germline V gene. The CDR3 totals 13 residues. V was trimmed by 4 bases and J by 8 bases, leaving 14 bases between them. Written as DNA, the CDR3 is TGTGCCAGCAGTTCCTTCGGGGAGGGGGAAGCTTTCTTT. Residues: CASSSFGEGEAFF.